These 19 T cell receptor beta chains share one sample of origin, sequenced in a study of T cell repertoires in cytomegalovirus infection. MiXCR was run by TCRdb on the reads, yielding one entry per CDR3 protein. In the table there are approximately 550,000 distinct CDR3 sequences, approximately 15% of which are singletons. Sequencing used CD8+ T cells from PBMCs. These TCRs come from a human donor in good health (CMV status not recorded). Some clones in this sample may be carry-over from other donors' samples.

In this sample, this clonotype turned up a few times. The rearrangement joins TRBV11-3 to TRBJ2-2; D not resolved. Germline CDR1 reads SGHNT; CDR2 reads YENEEA. The CDR3 is 12 amino acids. The V gene lost 4 bases and the J gene lost 11 bases, with 11 bases spanning the gap. Here the CDR3 DNA reads TGTGCCAGCAGCTCCCGACACGCTGAGCTGTTTTTT. This encodes CASSSRHAELFF.

This clonotype came up many times. V and J are TRBV6-1 and TRBJ2-7; D assignment may be TRBD1 or TRBD2 (5 bases each). The CDR3 totals 15 residues. Germline-derived CDR1 and CDR2 are MNHNS and SASEGT. The V and J ends lost 0 bases and 2 bases respectively, with 11 bases between them. The CDR3 region is CASSEAGTATYEQYF. DNA of the CDR3: TGTGCCAGCAGTGAAGCGGGGACGGCCACCTACGAGCAGTACTTC.

The chain has TRBV27 and TRBJ1-1; D is uncertain. V dropped 6 bases and J dropped 1 base, with 12 bases sitting between them. CDR1 is MNHEY and CDR2 is SMNVEV in the germline V gene (reference sequence). This CDR3 comprises 14 residues. CDR3: CASREAFGNTEAFF. CDR3 coding DNA: TGTGCCAGCAGAGAAGCATTCGGGAACACTGAAGCTTTCTTT.

The V and J genes are TRBV28 and TRBJ1-3; TRBD1 agrees at 8 bases. The CDR3 length is 15 residues. In germline, CDR1 is MDHEN, CDR2 SYDVKM. With V trimmed by 3 bases and J by 2 bases, 3 bases remained unmatched. The CDR3 protein is CASSLTGEAGNTIYF. In DNA form, the CDR3 reads TGTGCCAGCAGTTTGACAGGGGAGGCTGGAAACACCATATATTTT.

This clonotype was observed at least ten times. CDR3 DNA sequence: TGTGCCAGCAGCTTAGCGGGTAGGGGGCTTACCAGCTATGGCTACACCTTC. Amino acid sequence: CASSLAGRGLTSYGYTF. This rearrangement joins TRBV7-9 to TRBJ1-2; 7 bases are shared with TRBD1. The V gene end was trimmed by 0 bases and the J gene end by 4 bases; junction bases not matched to a gene: 11. The CDR3 contains 17 residues. CDR1 is SEHNR, CDR2 FQNEAQ, per germline (reference sequence). Full variable domain (rest looked up from reference TRBV7-9 and TRBJ1-2): DTGVSQNPRHKITKRGQNVTFRCDPISEHNRLYWYRQTLGQGPEFLTYFQNEAQLEKSRLLSDRFSAERPKGSFSTLEIQRTEQGDSAMYLCASSLAGRGLTSYGYTFGSGTRLTVV.

Many counts were recorded for this clonotype. DNA for the CDR3: TGTGCCAGCTCTCCAGCGGGTCGAGACAATGAGCAGTTCTTC. Translating it yields CASSPAGRDNEQFF. V and J are TRBV7-9 and TRBJ2-1; D is perhaps TRBD2 (6 bases). Trimming took 8 bases from V and 5 from J, leaving 16 bases between them. Looked up from germline, CDR1 is SEHNR and CDR2 is FQNEAQ (reference sequence). This CDR3 contains 14 residues. Variable domain in full (rest from reference TRBV7-9 and TRBJ2-1): DTGVSQNPRHKITKRGQNVTFRCDPISEHNRLYWYRQTLGQGPEFLTYFQNEAQLEKSRLLSDRFSAERPKGSFSTLEIQRTEQGDSAMYLCASSPAGRDNEQFFGPGTRLTVL.

About this clonotype: A read error may account for a junction end that differs from germline. This chain links TRBV12-3 or TRBV12-4 with TRBJ2-7, with a possible D match to TRBD2 (7 bases). CDR3 size: 13 residues. CDR3: CASRGVSGGEQCF. The CDR3 nucleotides are TGTGCCAGCCGGGGGGTCTCCGGGGGCGAGCAGTGCTTC.

The V call is TRBV20-1, the J call TRBJ1-4; tentative D call: TRBD1 (6 bases). The germline V gene encodes CDR1 DFQATT and CDR2 SNEGSKA (reference sequence). This CDR3 region has 14 residues. Trimming took 3 bases from V and 8 from J, leaving 16 bases between them. The chain's CDR3 is CSARKGGESEKLFF. DNA of the CDR3: TGCAGTGCTAGGAAGGGGGGGGAGAGCGAAAAACTGTTTTTT.

This chain connects TRBV5-4 to TRBJ2-7; 8 bases agree with TRBD1. The J segment lost 0 bases and the V segment lost 4 bases, leaving 6 bases of the junction unmatched. Germline CDR1 is SGHNT and CDR2 is YYREEE (reference sequence). The CDR3 covers 15 residues. The CDR3 loop is CASSTDRGSSYEQYF. Written as DNA, the CDR3 is TGTGCCAGCAGCACCGACAGGGGTAGCTCCTACGAGCAGTACTTC.

This clonotype was counted ten times or more. This rearrangement joins TRBV7-9 to TRBJ2-7; no clear D. This CDR3 contains 16 residues. V dropped 2 bases and J dropped 4 bases, with 18 bases sitting between them. Germline V CDR1 and CDR2: SEHNR, FQNEAQ (reference sequence). The CDR3 spells CASSLLIYGGPYEQYF. Here the CDR3 DNA reads TGTGCCAGCAGCTTACTAATTTACGGTGGGCCGTACGAGCAGTACTTC.

The V gene is TRBV20-1, the J gene TRBJ2-7; no clear D. Germline values: CDR1 DFQATT, CDR2 SNEGSKA (reference sequence). The CDR3 has 15 amino acids. V was clipped by 1 base and J by 0 bases, with 13 bases between them. CDR3 region: CSARGGLTSSYEQYF. The CDR3 nucleotides are TGCAGTGCTAGAGGTGGTCTAACCAGCTCCTACGAGCAGTACTTC.

This clonotype has at least ten counts. V and J are TRBV7-9 and TRBJ2-1, with D uncertain. This CDR3 comprises 13 residues. Trimming shortened V by 6 bases and J by 1 base, and 7 bases separated the two germline ends. Germline V gene lookup returns CDR1 SEHNR and CDR2 FQNEAQ (reference sequence). CDR3 amino acids: CASRSRSYNEQFF. The DNA for the CDR3 is TGTGCCAGCAGGTCCAGGTCCTACAATGAGCAGTTCTTC.

The chain is built from TRBV7-6 and TRBJ2-2; TRBD1 matches 9 bases. V lost 9 bases and J lost 4; bases outside the gene matches: 18. Germline assignment: CDR1 SGHVS and CDR2 FNYEAQ. This CDR3 spans 18 amino acids. The CDR3 DNA reads TGTGCCAGTCAGGGACACAGGGGGCTTAATGATGGCACCGGGGAGCTGTTTTTT. Amino acid sequence: CASQGHRGLNDGTGELFF.

This clonotype was detected a few times. The chain has TRBV7-6 and TRBJ2-1, with D possibly matching TRBD1 (6 bases). V lost 5 bases, J lost 8 bases, and 13 bases lay in between. CDR3 length equals 13 residues. Germline assignment: CDR1 SGHVS and CDR2 FNYEAQ. The CDR3 DNA reads as TGTGCCAGCAGCCAGGACTGGGGGCATGAGCAGTTCTTC. Its translation is CASSQDWGHEQFF.

This clonotype was seen at least ten times. The rearrangement links TRBV19 to TRBJ1-2; D gene unclear. V shed 7 bases and J shed 0 bases, with 12 bases lying between them. The CDR3 length is 14 residues. From germline, CDR1 is LNHDA and CDR2 SQIVND (reference sequence). The CDR3 is CASTTGVANYGYTF. CDR3 DNA sequence: TGTGCCAGTACCACCGGCGTCGCTAACTATGGCTACACCTTC.

On this clonotype: A read error may explain this, as a much larger clone is one base away. The rearrangement joins TRBV28 to TRBJ1-5, with a weak D call TRBD1 (6 bases). V lost 6 bases and J 1 base, leaving 25 bases between the germline ends. In germline, CDR1 is MDHEN, CDR2 SYDVKM. CDR3 length equals 19 residues. CDR3 in DNA: TGTGCCAGCAGATTCCTGACCACCGGGACATATCCGAGCAATCAGCCCCAGCATTTT. It translates to CASRFLTTGTYPSNQPQHF.

A remark on this clonotype: Given a much more abundant clone one base away, this may be a read error. This chain uses TRBV28 with TRBJ1-5; a possible D gene is TRBD1 (5 bases). The CDR3 consists of 15 residues. Germline CDR1 reads MDHEN; CDR2 reads SYDVKM. Here the CDR3 reads CASSSTQGRDQPHHF. In DNA form, the CDR3 reads TGTGCCAGCAGTTCCACGCAGGGCAGGGATCAGCCCCATCATTTT.

This clonotype was recorded at least ten times. CDR3 protein: CAISDQRAFINTGELFF. CDR3 DNA sequence: TGTGCCATCAGTGATCAGCGGGCCTTCATAAACACCGGGGAGCTGTTTTTT. The chain carries TRBV10-3 and TRBJ2-2; a possible D gene is TRBD2 (6 bases). Trimming removed 3 bases at V and 2 bases at J, with 16 bases between. This CDR3 contains 17 residues. Looked up from germline, CDR1 is ENHRY and CDR2 is SYGVKD.

The chain couples TRBV5-5 to TRBJ2-7; D might be TRBD2 (6 bases). V was clipped by 3 bases and J by 2 bases, with 21 bases between them. Germline lookup yields CDR1 SGHKS and CDR2 YYEKEE (reference sequence). The CDR3 has 17 amino acids. The CDR3 bases are TGTGCCAGCAGCTCGCGGGATTTCCCTTTATCGACCTACGAGCAGTACTTC. It yields the protein CASSSRDFPLSTYEQYF.